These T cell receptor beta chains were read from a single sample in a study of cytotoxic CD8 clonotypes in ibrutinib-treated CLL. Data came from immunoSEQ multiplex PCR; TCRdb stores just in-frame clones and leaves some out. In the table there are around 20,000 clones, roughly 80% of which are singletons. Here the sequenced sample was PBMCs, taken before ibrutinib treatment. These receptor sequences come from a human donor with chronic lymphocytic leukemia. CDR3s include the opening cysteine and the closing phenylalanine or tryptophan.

CDR3aa: CASYDLGQGGNQPQHF; v_gene: TRBV5-4; j_gene: TRBJ1-5
CDR3aa: CASSESSGRAHEQYF; v_gene: TRBV27; j_gene: TRBJ2-7
CDR3aa: CASSVGGSLAYNEQFF; v_gene: TRBV9; j_gene: TRBJ2-1
CDR3aa: CASSLGGYTGELFF; v_gene: TRBV28; j_gene: TRBJ2-2
CDR3aa: CASKSLSFENTIYF; v_gene: TRBV27; j_gene: TRBJ1-3
CDR3aa: CASSRRGNTEAFF; v_gene: TRBV5-1; j_gene: TRBJ1-1
CDR3aa: CASMRTTNTGELFF; v_gene: TRBV6-5; j_gene: TRBJ2-2
CDR3aa: CASSLTGGKTEAFF; v_gene: TRBV7-9; j_gene: TRBJ1-1
CDR3aa: CASSLDINTEAFF; v_gene: TRBV5-4; j_gene: TRBJ1-1
CDR3aa: CASSLVDREQFF; v_gene: TRBV7-9; j_gene: TRBJ2-1
CDR3aa: CASRRTGNNYGYTF; v_gene: TRBV7-2; j_gene: TRBJ1-2
CDR3aa: CAGYPTASSSGANVLTF; v_gene: TRBV21-1; j_gene: TRBJ2-6
CDR3aa: CASSSPRDRFNEKLFF; v_gene: TRBV27; j_gene: TRBJ1-4
CDR3aa: CASSEGGTGGPGELFF; v_gene: TRBV11-2; j_gene: TRBJ2-2
CDR3aa: CAWSPQGIAEAFF; v_gene: TRBV30; j_gene: TRBJ1-1
CDR3aa: CATSVDRGIKELQNF; v_gene: TRBV15; j_gene: TRBJ1-1
CDR3aa: CASTTGTATSNTEAFF; v_gene: TRBV27; j_gene: TRBJ1-1
CDR3aa: CASSLIQGPYEQYF; v_gene: TRBV11-1; j_gene: TRBJ2-7
CDR3aa: CASSVYPPSGTGELFF; v_gene: TRBV7-9; j_gene: TRBJ2-2
CDR3aa: CASSSGTARSNEQFF; v_gene: TRBV6-5; j_gene: TRBJ2-1
CDR3aa: CASSWELYEQYF; v_gene: TRBV7-9; j_gene: TRBJ2-7
CDR3aa: CASSHPGQGAVGYTF; v_gene: TRBV4-1; j_gene: TRBJ1-2
CDR3aa: CASSAFGTGSSYEQYF; v_gene: TRBV7-9; j_gene: TRBJ2-7
CDR3aa: CASKARDEQYF; v_gene: TRBV5-1; j_gene: TRBJ2-7
CDR3aa: CASSVAPLVAGGYEQYF; v_gene: TRBV9; j_gene: TRBJ2-7
CDR3aa: CAWSRVWGSNYGYTF; v_gene: TRBV30; j_gene: TRBJ1-2
CDR3aa: CASSEAWIAGRPDTQYF; v_gene: TRBV2; j_gene: TRBJ2-3
CDR3aa: CASSLGALGEKLFF; v_gene: TRBV7-2; j_gene: TRBJ1-4
CDR3aa: CASMIEDFRKQFF; v_gene: TRBV28; j_gene: TRBJ2-1
CDR3aa: CASSLTGTGVPLGEQFF; v_gene: TRBV5-1; j_gene: TRBJ2-1
CDR3aa: CASSSPLRDRGSNEQFF; v_gene: TRBV28; j_gene: TRBJ2-1
CDR3aa: CASSEGLAGYNEQFF; v_gene: TRBV6-1; j_gene: TRBJ2-1
CDR3aa: CASSFERGIDTQYF; v_gene: TRBV6-1; j_gene: TRBJ2-3
CDR3aa: CASRLSQETQYF; v_gene: TRBV6-1; j_gene: TRBJ2-5
CDR3aa: CASSVQIAAPTYEQYF; v_gene: TRBV9; j_gene: TRBJ2-7
CDR3aa: CASSIGQGFTEAFF; v_gene: TRBV5-1; j_gene: TRBJ1-1
CDR3aa: CASSQRDHPSFF; v_gene: TRBV4-1; j_gene: TRBJ1-1
CDR3aa: CASGGLTSYEQYF; v_gene: TRBV6-1; j_gene: TRBJ2-7
CDR3aa: CASSFPELMNTEAFF; v_gene: TRBV11-2; j_gene: TRBJ1-1
CDR3aa: CASSLESPGQGTYEQYF; v_gene: TRBV11-2; j_gene: TRBJ2-7
CDR3aa: CASSHQGAGAEAFF; v_gene: TRBV14; j_gene: TRBJ1-1
CDR3aa: CASSPRGGSTDTQYF; v_gene: TRBV9; j_gene: TRBJ2-3
CDR3aa: CASSSTPQSYYGYTF; v_gene: TRBV4-2; j_gene: TRBJ1-2
CDR3aa: CASSLLGHSTDTQYF; v_gene: TRBV5-1; j_gene: TRBJ2-3
CDR3aa: CASSSPGRGVYEQYF; v_gene: TRBV7-2; j_gene: TRBJ2-7